This entry features one T cell receptor (beta chain) sequence. Its antigen remains unidentified. The sample comes from a study of cytomegalovirus exposure and HLA in healthy donors. Study-wide points: Sequencing artifact likely explains a cluster of highly shared sequence variants. The CMV antigen specificity of a few CMV-associated chains was confirmed through in vitro analysis.

Each of the donors was a healthy bone marrow donor. The PCR ran on 60 Vbeta and 13 Jbeta primers. Data came from immunoSEQ multiplex PCR; TCRdb stores just in-frame clones and leaves some out. The sample lists under 150,000 clones; about 82% were seen once. This CDR3 comprises 14 residues. Between the trimmed V and J ends, which lost 6 bases and 2 bases, there was a span of 11 bases. Germline V gives CDR1 MNHNY, CDR2 SVGAGI (reference sequence). This chain links TRBV6-6 with TRBJ1-5; D perhaps matches TRBD1 (5 bases). This TCR was recovered from a boy between 5 and 17 years old in good health and CMV-seronegative. Sequencing input: PBMCs. CDR3 protein: CASSAGRGNQPQHF. Written as DNA, the CDR3 is TGTGCCAGCAGCGCGGGACGGGGCAATCAGCCCCAGCATTTT.